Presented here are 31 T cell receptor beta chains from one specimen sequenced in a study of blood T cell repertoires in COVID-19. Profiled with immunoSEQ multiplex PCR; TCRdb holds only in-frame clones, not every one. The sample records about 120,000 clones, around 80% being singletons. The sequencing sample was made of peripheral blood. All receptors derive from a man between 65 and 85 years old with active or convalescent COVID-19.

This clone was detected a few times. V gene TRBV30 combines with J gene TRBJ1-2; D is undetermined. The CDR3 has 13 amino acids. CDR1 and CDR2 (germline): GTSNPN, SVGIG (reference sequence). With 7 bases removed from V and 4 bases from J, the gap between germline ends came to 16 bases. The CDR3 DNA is TGTGCCTTGGAGATTGGCGGCGGCTATGGCTACACCTTC. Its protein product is CALEIGGGYGYTF.

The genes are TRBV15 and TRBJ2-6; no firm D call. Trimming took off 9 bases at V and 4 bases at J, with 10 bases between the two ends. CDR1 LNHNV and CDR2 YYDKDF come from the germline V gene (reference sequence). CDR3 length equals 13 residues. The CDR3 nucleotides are TGTGCCACTGCACAATCGGGGGCCAACGTCCTGACTTTC. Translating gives CATAQSGANVLTF.

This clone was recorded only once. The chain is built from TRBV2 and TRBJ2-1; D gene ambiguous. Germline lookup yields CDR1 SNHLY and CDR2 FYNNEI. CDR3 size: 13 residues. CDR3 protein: CAMRISSYNEQFF. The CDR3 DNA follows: TGTGCTATGCGCATAAGCTCCTACAATGAGCAGTTCTTC.

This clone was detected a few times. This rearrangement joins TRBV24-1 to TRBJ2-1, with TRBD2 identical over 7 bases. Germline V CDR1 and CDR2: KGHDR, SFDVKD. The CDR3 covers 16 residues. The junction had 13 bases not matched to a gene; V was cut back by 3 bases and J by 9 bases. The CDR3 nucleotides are TGTGCCACCAGTGATGCCCGACTAGCACATACGGGTGAGCAGTTCTTC. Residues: CATSDARLAHTGEQFF.

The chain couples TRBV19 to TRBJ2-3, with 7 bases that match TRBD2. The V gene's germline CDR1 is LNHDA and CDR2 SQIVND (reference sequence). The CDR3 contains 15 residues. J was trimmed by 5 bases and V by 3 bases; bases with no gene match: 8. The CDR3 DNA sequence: TGTGCCAGTAGTATGTTCGGGGGGTCTGGAGATACGCAGTATTTT. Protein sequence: CASSMFGGSGDTQYF.

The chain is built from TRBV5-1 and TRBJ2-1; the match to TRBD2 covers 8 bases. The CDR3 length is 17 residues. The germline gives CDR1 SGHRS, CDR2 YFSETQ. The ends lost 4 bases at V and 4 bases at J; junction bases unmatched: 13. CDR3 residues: CASSMGNSGTRYNEQFF. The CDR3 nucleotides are TGCGCCAGCAGCATGGGGAACTCCGGGACTAGGTACAATGAGCAGTTCTTC.

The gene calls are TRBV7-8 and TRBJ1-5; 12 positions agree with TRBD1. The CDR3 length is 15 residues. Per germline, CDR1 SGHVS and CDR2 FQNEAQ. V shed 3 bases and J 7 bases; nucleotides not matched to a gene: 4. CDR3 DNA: TGTGCCAGCAGCTTGGGACAGGGGGCAGGGCAGCCCCAGCATTTT. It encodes CASSLGQGAGQPQHF.

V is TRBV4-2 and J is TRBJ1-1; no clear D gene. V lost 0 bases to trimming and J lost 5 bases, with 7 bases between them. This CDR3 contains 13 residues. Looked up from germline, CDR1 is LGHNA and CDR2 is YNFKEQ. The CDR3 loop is CASSQDSGTEAFF. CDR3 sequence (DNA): TGTGCCAGCAGCCAAGATTCGGGTACTGAAGCTTTCTTT.

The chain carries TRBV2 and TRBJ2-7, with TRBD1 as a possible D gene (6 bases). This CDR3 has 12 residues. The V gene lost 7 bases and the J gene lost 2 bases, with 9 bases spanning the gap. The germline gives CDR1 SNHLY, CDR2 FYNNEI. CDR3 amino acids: CASTRTAYEQYF. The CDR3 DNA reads TGTGCCAGCACCAGGACAGCCTACGAGCAGTACTTC.

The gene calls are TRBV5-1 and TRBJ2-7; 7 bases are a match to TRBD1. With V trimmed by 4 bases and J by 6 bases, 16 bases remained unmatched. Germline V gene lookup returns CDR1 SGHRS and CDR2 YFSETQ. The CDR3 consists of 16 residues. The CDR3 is CASSPQTGLSGGEQYF. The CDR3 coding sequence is TGCGCCAGCAGCCCCCAGACAGGGCTTAGTGGGGGCGAGCAGTACTTC.

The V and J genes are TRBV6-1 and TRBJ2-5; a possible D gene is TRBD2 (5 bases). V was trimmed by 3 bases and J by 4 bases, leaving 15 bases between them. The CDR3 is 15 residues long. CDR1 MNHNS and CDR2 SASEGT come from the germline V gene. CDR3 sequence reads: CASSDLTRIRETQYF. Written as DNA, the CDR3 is TGTGCCAGCAGTGATTTAACTAGAATCCGAGAGACCCAGTACTTC.

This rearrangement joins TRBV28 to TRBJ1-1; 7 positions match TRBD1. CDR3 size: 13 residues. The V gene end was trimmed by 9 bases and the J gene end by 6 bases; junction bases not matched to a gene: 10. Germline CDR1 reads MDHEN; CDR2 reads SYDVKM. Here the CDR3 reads CASTMDRYAEAFF. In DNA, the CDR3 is TGTGCCAGTACGATGGACAGGTATGCTGAAGCTTTCTTT. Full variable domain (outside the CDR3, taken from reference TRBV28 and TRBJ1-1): DVKVTQSSRYLVKRTGEKVFLECVQDMDHENMFWYRQDPGLGLRLIYFSYDVKMKEKGDIPEGYSVSREKKERFSLILESASTNQTSMYLCASTMDRYAEAFFGQGTRLTVV.

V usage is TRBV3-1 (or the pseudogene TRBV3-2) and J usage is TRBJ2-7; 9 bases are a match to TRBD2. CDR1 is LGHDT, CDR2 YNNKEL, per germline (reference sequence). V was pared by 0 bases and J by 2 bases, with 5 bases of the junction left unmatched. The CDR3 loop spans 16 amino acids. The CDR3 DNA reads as TGTGCCAGCAGCCAAGATTTTGCTAGCGGGGCCTACGAGCAGTACTTC. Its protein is CASSQDFASGAYEQYF.

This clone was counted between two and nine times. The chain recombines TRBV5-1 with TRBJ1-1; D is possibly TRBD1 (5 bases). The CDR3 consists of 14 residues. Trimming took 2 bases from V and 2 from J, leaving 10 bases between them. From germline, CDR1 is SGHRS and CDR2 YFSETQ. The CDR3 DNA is TGCGCCAGCAGCTTACCGACAGCTAACACTGAAGCTTTCTTT. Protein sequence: CASSLPTANTEAFF.

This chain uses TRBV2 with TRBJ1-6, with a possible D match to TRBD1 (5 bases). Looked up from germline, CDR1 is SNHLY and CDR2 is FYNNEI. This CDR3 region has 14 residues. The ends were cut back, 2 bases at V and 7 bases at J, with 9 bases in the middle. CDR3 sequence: CASSESGENSPLHF. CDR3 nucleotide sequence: TGTGCCAGCAGTGAATCGGGGGAGAATTCACCCCTCCACTTT.

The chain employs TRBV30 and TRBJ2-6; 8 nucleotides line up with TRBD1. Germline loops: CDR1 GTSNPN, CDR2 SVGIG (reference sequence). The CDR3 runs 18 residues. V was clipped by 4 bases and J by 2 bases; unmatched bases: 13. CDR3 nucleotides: TGTGCCTGGACCCAACGGGGCAGGGGGCTGGCTGGGGCCAACGTCCTGACTTTC. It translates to CAWTQRGRGLAGANVLTF.

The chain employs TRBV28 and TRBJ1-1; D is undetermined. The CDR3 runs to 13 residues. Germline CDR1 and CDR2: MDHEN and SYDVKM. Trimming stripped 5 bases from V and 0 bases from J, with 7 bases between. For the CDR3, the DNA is TGTGCCAGCAGTAACACGCTGAACACTGAAGCTTTCTTT. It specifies CASSNTLNTEAFF.

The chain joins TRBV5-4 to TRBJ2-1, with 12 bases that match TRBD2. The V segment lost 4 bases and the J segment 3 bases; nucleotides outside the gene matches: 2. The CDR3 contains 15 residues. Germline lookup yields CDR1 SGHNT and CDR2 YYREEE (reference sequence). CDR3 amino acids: CASSLAGGFYNEQFF. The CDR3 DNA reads TGTGCCAGCAGCCTAGCGGGAGGGTTCTACAATGAGCAGTTCTTC.

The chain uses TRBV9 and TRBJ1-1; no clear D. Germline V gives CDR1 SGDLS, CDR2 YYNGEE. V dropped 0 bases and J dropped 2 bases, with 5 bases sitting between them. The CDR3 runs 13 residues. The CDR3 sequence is CASSVEPNTEAFF. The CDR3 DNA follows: TGTGCCAGCAGCGTAGAGCCCAACACTGAAGCTTTCTTT.

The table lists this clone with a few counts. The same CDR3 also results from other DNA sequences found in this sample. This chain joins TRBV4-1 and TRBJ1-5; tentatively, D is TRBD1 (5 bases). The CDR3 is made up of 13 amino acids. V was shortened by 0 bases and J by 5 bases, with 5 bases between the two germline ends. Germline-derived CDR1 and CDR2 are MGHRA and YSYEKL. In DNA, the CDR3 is TGCGCCAGCAGCCAAGACAGGGATCAGCCCCAGCATTTT. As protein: CASSQDRDQPQHF.

Here the CDR3 reads CASATGADTQYF. The CDR3, as DNA: TGTGCCAGCGCCACGGGGGCAGATACGCAGTATTTT. V gene TRBV18 combines with J gene TRBJ2-3, with D possibly being TRBD2 (6 bases). Germline CDR1 and CDR2: KGHSH and LQKENI. Trimming cost V 8 bases and J 4 bases, with 10 bases left between them. The CDR3 covers 12 residues.

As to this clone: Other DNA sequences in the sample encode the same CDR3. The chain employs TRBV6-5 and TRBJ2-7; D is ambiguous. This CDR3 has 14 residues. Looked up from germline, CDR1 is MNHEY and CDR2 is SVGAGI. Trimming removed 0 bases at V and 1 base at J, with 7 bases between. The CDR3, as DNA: TGTGCCAGCAGTTACTCGAGAAGTTCCTACGAGCAGTACTTC. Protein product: CASSYSRSSYEQYF.

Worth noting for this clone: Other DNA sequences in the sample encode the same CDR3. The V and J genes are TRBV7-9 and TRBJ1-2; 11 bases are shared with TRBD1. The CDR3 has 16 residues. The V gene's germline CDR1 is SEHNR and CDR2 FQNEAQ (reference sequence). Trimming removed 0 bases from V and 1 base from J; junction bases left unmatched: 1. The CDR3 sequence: CASSLAGTGGNYGYTF. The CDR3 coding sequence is TGTGCCAGCAGCTTAGCCGGGACAGGGGGTAACTATGGCTACACCTTC.

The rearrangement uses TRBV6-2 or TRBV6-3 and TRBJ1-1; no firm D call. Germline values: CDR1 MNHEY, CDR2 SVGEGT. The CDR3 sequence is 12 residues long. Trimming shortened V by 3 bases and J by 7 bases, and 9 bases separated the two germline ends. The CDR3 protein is CASSYLLSEAFF. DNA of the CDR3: TGTGCCAGCAGTTATCTTTTGAGTGAAGCTTTCTTT.

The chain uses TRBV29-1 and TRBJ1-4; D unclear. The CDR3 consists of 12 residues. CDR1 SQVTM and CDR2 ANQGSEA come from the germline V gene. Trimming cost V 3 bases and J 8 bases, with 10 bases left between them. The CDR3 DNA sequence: TGCAGCGTTGACAGCGGTGGCGAAAAACTGTTTTTT. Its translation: CSVDSGGEKLFF. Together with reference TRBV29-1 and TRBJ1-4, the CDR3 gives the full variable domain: SAVISQKPSRDICQRGTSLTIQCQVDSQVTMMFWYRQQPGQSLTLIATANQGSEATYESGFVIDKFPISRPNLTFSTLTVSNMSPEDSSIYLCSVDSGGEKLFFGSGTQLSVL.

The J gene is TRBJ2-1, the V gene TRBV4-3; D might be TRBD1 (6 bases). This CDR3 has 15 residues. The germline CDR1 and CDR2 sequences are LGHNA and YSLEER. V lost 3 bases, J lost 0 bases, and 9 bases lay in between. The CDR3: CASSQQGSSYNEQFF. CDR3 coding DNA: TGCGCCAGCAGCCAGCAGGGGAGCTCCTACAATGAGCAGTTCTTC.

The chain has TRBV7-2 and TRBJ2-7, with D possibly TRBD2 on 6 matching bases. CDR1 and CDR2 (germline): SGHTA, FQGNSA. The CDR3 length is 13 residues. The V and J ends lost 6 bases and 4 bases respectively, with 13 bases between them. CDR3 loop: CASSVAASYEQYF. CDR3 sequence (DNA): TGTGCCAGCAGTGTAGCGGCCTCGTACGAGCAGTACTTC.

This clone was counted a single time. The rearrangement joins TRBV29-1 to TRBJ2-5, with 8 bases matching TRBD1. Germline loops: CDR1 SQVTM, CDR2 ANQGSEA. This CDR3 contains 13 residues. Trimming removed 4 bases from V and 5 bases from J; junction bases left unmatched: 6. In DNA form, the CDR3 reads TGCAGCGTTGCAGGGGGCGGAGAGGAGACCCAGTACTTC. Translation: CSVAGGGEETQYF.

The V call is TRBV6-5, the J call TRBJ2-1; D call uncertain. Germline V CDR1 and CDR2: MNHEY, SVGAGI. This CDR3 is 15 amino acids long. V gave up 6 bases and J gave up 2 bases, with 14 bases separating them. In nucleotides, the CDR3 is TGTGCCAGCAGATCGGTTGGGCCGACCTACAATGAGCAGTTCTTC. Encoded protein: CASRSVGPTYNEQFF.

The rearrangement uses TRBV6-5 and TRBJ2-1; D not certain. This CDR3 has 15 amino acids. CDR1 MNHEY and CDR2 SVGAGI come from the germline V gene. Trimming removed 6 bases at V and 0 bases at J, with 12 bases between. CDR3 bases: TGTGCCAGCAGACTAAATCACGACTCCTACAATGAGCAGTTCTTC. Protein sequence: CASRLNHDSYNEQFF.

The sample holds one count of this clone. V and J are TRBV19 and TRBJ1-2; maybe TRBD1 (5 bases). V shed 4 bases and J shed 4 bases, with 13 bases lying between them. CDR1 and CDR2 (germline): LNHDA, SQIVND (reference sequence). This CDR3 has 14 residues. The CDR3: CASSSLQGVYGYTF. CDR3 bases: TGTGCCAGTAGTAGTCTCCAGGGTGTCTATGGCTACACCTTC.